This record looks at one T cell receptor beta chain sequence and its context. Its antigen is unknown. Generated by immunoSEQ multiplex PCR, the TCRdb table keeps only in-frame clones and is missing some. The data contain 130,000 to 150,000 clones, about 91% of them singletons. The data are from a study of T cell responses to AZD1222 COVID-19 vaccine. The CDR3 length is 14 residues. V lost 6 bases and J lost 0, with 12 bases in between. Looked up from germline, CDR1 is MNHEY and CDR2 is SMNVEV (reference sequence). Study outcomes and limitations: Close to half of spike-specific TCRs reportedly recognize unmutated variant regions. Researchers took repertoire samples only after the peak T cell response had come.

Sample: peripheral blood, taken on day 0 of AZD1222 vaccination. The chain combines TRBV27 with TRBJ2-7, with D perhaps TRBD1 (6 bases). The clonotype was recovered from an adult in good health. The CDR3 sequence: CASSLTGFSYEQYF. The DNA of the CDR3 is TGTGCCAGCAGCTTGACAGGTTTCTCCTACGAGCAGTACTTC.